This TCR beta chain comes out of a study of response to subunit inactivated influenza vaccine. This CDR3 contains 19 residues. Germline CDR1 LGHDT, CDR2 YNNKEL (reference sequence). The ends lost 1 base at V and 2 bases at J; junction bases unmatched: 12. In TCRdb, the RT-PCR reads were re-called with MiXCR into one record per CDR3 protein. The table records some 520,000 distinct CDR3 sequences, approximately 15% of them present only once. The chain recombines TRBV3-1 with TRBJ2-2; TRBD2 agrees at 8 bases. The material was CD4+ T cells sorted from PBMCs, obtained less than 30 months after vaccination. This clonotype was obtained from a man aged 50 to 75 who received an inactivated influenza vaccine. This CDR3 reads CASSQVVGSGRYNTGELFF. CDR3 DNA: TGTGCCAGCAGCCAAGTGGTAGGAAGCGGGAGATATAACACCGGGGAGCTGTTTTTT.